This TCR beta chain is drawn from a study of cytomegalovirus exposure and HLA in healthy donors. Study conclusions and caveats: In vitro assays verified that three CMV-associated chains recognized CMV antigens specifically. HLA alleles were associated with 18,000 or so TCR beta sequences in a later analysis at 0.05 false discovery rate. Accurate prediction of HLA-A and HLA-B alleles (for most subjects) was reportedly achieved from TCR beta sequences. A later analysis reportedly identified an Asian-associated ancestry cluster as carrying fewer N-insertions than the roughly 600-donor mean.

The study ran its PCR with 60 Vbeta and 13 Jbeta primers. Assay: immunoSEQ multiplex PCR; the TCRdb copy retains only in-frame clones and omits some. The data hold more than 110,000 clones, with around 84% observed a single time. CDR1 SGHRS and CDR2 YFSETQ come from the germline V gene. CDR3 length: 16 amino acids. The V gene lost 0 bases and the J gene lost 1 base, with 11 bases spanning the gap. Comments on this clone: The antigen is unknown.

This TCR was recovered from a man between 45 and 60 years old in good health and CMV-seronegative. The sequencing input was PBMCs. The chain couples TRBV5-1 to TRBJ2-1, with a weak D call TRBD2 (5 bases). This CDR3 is CASSLGRGASYNEQFF. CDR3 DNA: TGCGCCAGCAGCTTGGGCCGGGGAGCTTCCTACAATGAGCAGTTCTTC.